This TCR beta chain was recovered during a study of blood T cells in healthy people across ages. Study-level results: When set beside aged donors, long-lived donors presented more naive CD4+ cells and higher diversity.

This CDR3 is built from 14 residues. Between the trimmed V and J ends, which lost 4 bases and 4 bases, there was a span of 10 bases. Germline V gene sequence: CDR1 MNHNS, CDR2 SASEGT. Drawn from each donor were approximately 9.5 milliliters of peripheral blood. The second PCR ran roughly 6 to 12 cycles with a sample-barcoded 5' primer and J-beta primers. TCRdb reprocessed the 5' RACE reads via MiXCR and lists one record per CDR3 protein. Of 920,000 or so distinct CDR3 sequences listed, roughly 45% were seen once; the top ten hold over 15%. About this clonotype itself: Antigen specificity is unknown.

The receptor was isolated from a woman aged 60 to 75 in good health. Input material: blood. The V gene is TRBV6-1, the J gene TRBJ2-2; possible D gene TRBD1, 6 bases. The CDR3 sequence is CASSALQGTGELFF. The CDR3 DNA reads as TGTGCCAGCAGTGCCTTACAGGGCACCGGGGAGCTGTTTTTT.